These T cell receptor beta chains were read from a single sample in a study of blood T cell repertoires in COVID-19. Clones were read by immunoSEQ multiplex PCR, and TCRdb kept only the in-frame ones, dropping some. In the table there are 85,000 to 95,000 clones, 80% to 90% of which are singletons. Sequencing was carried out using peripheral blood. All receptors derive from an elderly woman with active COVID-19. Each CDR3 is given with its conserved first and last residue. The D gene is left open where the match is weak. Clone size is given for some rows only: seen once, a few or many times, or a class if the clone is expanded.

TGTGCCACCAGCAGAGGACAGGGGGGTTACGAGCAGTACTTC,CATSRGQGGYEQYF,TRBJ2-7,.,TRBV15,TRBD1
TGTGCCACCAGTGATCCACGACTAGCAGACATTCAGTACTTC,CATSDPRLADIQYF,TRBJ2-4,.,TRBV24-1,TRBD2
TGTGCCAGCAGCGACAGGGGAGCCTACGAGCAGTACTTC,CASSDRGAYEQYF,TRBJ2-7,once,TRBV2,TRBD1
TGTGCCAGCATGAAGACAGGGGGCCTGAAAAGCACAGATACGCAGTATTTT,CASMKTGGLKSTDTQYF,TRBJ2-3,few,TRBV5-8,TRBD1
TGTGCCAGCAGTCCCCTGACAGGGTTCTATGGCTACACCTTC,CASSPLTGFYGYTF,TRBJ1-2,.,TRBV28,TRBD1
TGTGCCATCAGTGAGTCTCAAATGAACACTGAAGCTTTCTTT,CAISESQMNTEAFF,TRBJ1-1,.,TRBV10-3,.
TGTGCCAGCAGTCCTGTGGGCGGGAGCTCCTACAATGAGCAGTTCTTC,CASSPVGGSSYNEQFF,TRBJ2-1,.,TRBV7-3,TRBD2
TGTGCCAGCAGCTTAGCACAGGGATACGAGCAGTACTTC,CASSLAQGYEQYF,TRBJ2-7,.,TRBV7-8,.
TGTGCCAGCAGTTTGGTGGCCAATCAGCCCCAGCATTTT,CASSLVANQPQHF,TRBJ1-5,.,TRBV12-3/TRBV12-4,.
TGTGCCAGCAGCCCGAGACAGGGCGGGACAGATACGCAGTATTTT,CASSPRQGGTDTQYF,TRBJ2-3,.,TRBV11-2,TRBD1
TGTGCCAGCAGTGAGACAGGGGGATCACCCCTCCACTTT,CASSETGGSPLHF,TRBJ1-6,.,TRBV6-4,TRBD1
TGTGCCAGCAGTCCATACGATGCGGGACAGCGCTACGAGCAGTACTTC,CASSPYDAGQRYEQYF,TRBJ2-7,.,TRBV28,.
TGTGCCAGCAGCTCGACGTCAATGGGAGGGAGGAGGGAGACCCAGTACTTC,CASSSTSMGGRRETQYF,TRBJ2-5,few,TRBV5-6,TRBD2
TGTGCCAGCAGTTACGGGGGACAGGGAAGGAACACTGAAGCTTTCTTT,CASSYGGQGRNTEAFF,TRBJ1-1,.,TRBV6-5,TRBD1
TGCGCCAGCAGCCCGGGACTAGGCTTCGGCGGGGAGCTGTTTTTT,CASSPGLGFGGELFF,TRBJ2-2,.,TRBV5-1,TRBD2
TGTGCCAGCAGCCTTACACACGCCGGGGATGAGCAGTTCTTC,CASSLTHAGDEQFF,TRBJ2-1,.,TRBV7-3,.
TGTGCCAGCAGCTTCGGACAGGGATTCAACGAGCAGTACTTC,CASSFGQGFNEQYF,TRBJ2-7,few,TRBV7-9,TRBD1
TGTGCCAGCAGCCCCGAAGCGACAGGGGGTGAAGCTTTCTTT,CASSPEATGGEAFF,TRBJ1-1,.,TRBV7-3,TRBD1
TGTGCCAGCGAACGGGAGAATCAGCCCCAGCATTTT,CASERENQPQHF,TRBJ1-5,.,TRBV19,.
TGTGCCAGTAGTATAAGACAGAACTATGGCTACACCTTC,CASSIRQNYGYTF,TRBJ1-2,.,TRBV19,.
TGTGCCATCAGTGATAGTCTAGCGGGAAGGGAGACCCAGTACTTC,CAISDSLAGRETQYF,TRBJ2-5,.,TRBV10-3,TRBD2
TGTGCCAGCAGCTCAATAACAGGGACTGAAGCTTTCTTT,CASSSITGTEAFF,TRBJ1-1,.,TRBV28,.
TGTGCCAGCAGCTCCCCTAGGGGGCGGGCTACAGATACGCAGTATTTT,CASSSPRGRATDTQYF,TRBJ2-3,.,TRBV11-3,TRBD1
TGTGCCAGCAGCGTAGCTGGGGGAGGGCTCACAGATACGCAGTATTTT,CASSVAGGGLTDTQYF,TRBJ2-3,.,TRBV9,TRBD2
TGTGCCAGCAGCTTAGAAGGGGTGGGGACCCAGTACTTC,CASSLEGVGTQYF,TRBJ2-5,.,TRBV11-3,.
TGTGCCAGCAGCCCCACAGGGGGCGTTTGGACCCAGTACTTC,CASSPTGGVWTQYF,TRBJ2-5,.,TRBV3-1/TRBV3-2,TRBD1
TGTGCCAGCAGTTCTATAGGAGGGACTGAAGCTTTCTTT,CASSSIGGTEAFF,TRBJ1-1,.,TRBV7-9,.
TGCGCCAGCAGTCGAACTAGCGGGGCCGCCTACGAGCAGTACTTC,CASSRTSGAAYEQYF,TRBJ2-7,once,TRBV4-3,TRBD2
TGTGCCATCAGTGAGAGTGGGGACAGCGCATATGGCTACACCTTC,CAISESGDSAYGYTF,TRBJ1-2,.,TRBV10-3,TRBD1
TGTGCCAGCAGCATAGCGGGAGAGATTTACGAGCAGTACTTC,CASSIAGEIYEQYF,TRBJ2-7,few,TRBV5-5,TRBD2
TGTGCCAGCACCTTGCCGGGAGTCGAGCAGTACTTC,CASTLPGVEQYF,TRBJ2-7,.,TRBV12-3/TRBV12-4,.
TGTGCCAGCAGCTTCCGACAGGGGACTTATAGCAATCAGCCCCAGCATTTT,CASSFRQGTYSNQPQHF,TRBJ1-5,once,TRBV5-6,TRBD1
TGTGCCAGTAGTACCACCGGGACTGCGTTCAGAATAGACAATGAGCAGTTCTTC,CASSTTGTAFRIDNEQFF,TRBJ2-1,.,TRBV19,.
TGTGCCAGCAGCTTAGGCAGGGAAAAGTATGGCTACACCTTC,CASSLGREKYGYTF,TRBJ1-2,.,TRBV11-2,.
TGTGCCAGCAGCTTGGCAGGACAGGTCTACGAGCAGTACTTC,CASSLAGQVYEQYF,TRBJ2-7,.,TRBV5-8,TRBD1
TGTGCCAGCAGGGGGGGGCACACAGATACGCAGTATTTT,CASRGGHTDTQYF,TRBJ2-3,.,TRBV28,.
TGTGCCAGCAGCCAAGTACTCCCGGGGATTCAGTACTTC,CASSQVLPGIQYF,TRBJ2-4,.,TRBV4-2,.
TGTGCCAGCAGTCGGAGACAGGGCGTGTATGGCTACACCTTC,CASSRRQGVYGYTF,TRBJ1-2,few,TRBV28,TRBD1
TGCGCCAGCAGCCAAGATCTTTTTTTCGGGCAGTTCTTC,CASSQDLFFGQFF,TRBJ2-1,.,TRBV4-1,.
TGTGCCAGCAGCTTGGACTCACTAGCGGAGTACTACGAGCAGTACTTC,CASSLDSLAEYYEQYF,TRBJ2-7,.,TRBV11-2,TRBD2
TGTGCCAGCAGCGCGTATAGCGGGAGCCCTCAGTTCTTC,CASSAYSGSPQFF,TRBJ2-1,few,TRBV9,TRBD2
TGTGCCAGCAGCGGACAGGACTACGAGCAGTACTTC,CASSGQDYEQYF,TRBJ2-7,.,TRBV6-5,TRBD1
TGTGCCAGCAGCTTGACAGGGCGGAATCAGCCCCAGCATTTT,CASSLTGRNQPQHF,TRBJ1-5,.,TRBV7-2,TRBD1
TGTGCCAGCGCCACGACTAGGTCCGCCGGGGAGCTGTTTTTT,CASATTRSAGELFF,TRBJ2-2,.,TRBV2,.
TGTGCCAGCACCAGGACTAGCGGTCGCACAGATACGCAGTATTTT,CASTRTSGRTDTQYF,TRBJ2-3,.,TRBV28,TRBD2
TGTGCCAGTAGTACGGGACAACTCGGGAGGTTAGGGAACACTGAAGCTTTCTTT,CASSTGQLGRLGNTEAFF,TRBJ1-1,.,TRBV19,.
TGTGCCAGCAGCTTAGGCGTACTAGCGGGAGCAGATACGCAGTATTTT,CASSLGVLAGADTQYF,TRBJ2-3,.,TRBV7-3,TRBD2
TGTGCCAGCAGCTTAGCGCATGGGCTAGGGACAGGAAACCTTGAGCAGTTCTTC,CASSLAHGLGTGNLEQFF,TRBJ2-1,.,TRBV7-6,TRBD1
TGTGCCAGCAGCCCTTCGGGTTTCTCCTACGAGCAGTACTTC,CASSPSGFSYEQYF,TRBJ2-7,.,TRBV3-1/TRBV3-2,.
TGCAGCGTTGACGGGGGGGAGGGCCAAGAGACCCAGTACTTC,CSVDGGEGQETQYF,TRBJ2-5,.,TRBV29-1,TRBD2
TGTGCCAGCAGTGAAAGGGACAGGGGGCAGGGCACTGAAGCTTTCTTT,CASSERDRGQGTEAFF,TRBJ1-1,once,TRBV6-1,TRBD1
TGTGCCTGGAGTAGACAGTCTAACTATGGCTACACCTTC,CAWSRQSNYGYTF,TRBJ1-2,.,TRBV30,.
TGCGCCAGCAGCCAAGATCATGGGACAGGCGCCTACTCCTCCAACACTGAAGCTTTCTTT,CASSQDHGTGAYSSNTEAFF,TRBJ1-1,.,TRBV4-3,TRBD1
TGCAGCGTTGGGCGGGGATCGTGGTGGCTTAATGAGCAGTTCTTC,CSVGRGSWWLNEQFF,TRBJ2-1,.,TRBV29-1,.
TGTGCCAGCAGCCGACTAGCGGGATATTCGGATGAGCAGTTCTTC,CASSRLAGYSDEQFF,TRBJ2-1,once,TRBV5-4,TRBD2
TGTGCCAGCAGTTCGAGGAGACTAGCGAACTTAGATGAGCAGTTCTTC,CASSSRRLANLDEQFF,TRBJ2-1,.,TRBV7-8,TRBD2
TGTGCCAGCAGCTTAGGGGGGACCGAGGGGGCTAACTATGGCTACACCTTC,CASSLGGTEGANYGYTF,TRBJ1-2,once,TRBV7-2,.
TGTGCCAGCAAGGGACAGGGGGCTGTTGAGCAGTACTTC,CASKGQGAVEQYF,TRBJ2-7,large,TRBV3-1/TRBV3-2,TRBD1
TGTGCCAGTAGTAACAGGGGGCAGGCAGATACGCAGTATTTT,CASSNRGQADTQYF,TRBJ2-3,.,TRBV19,TRBD1